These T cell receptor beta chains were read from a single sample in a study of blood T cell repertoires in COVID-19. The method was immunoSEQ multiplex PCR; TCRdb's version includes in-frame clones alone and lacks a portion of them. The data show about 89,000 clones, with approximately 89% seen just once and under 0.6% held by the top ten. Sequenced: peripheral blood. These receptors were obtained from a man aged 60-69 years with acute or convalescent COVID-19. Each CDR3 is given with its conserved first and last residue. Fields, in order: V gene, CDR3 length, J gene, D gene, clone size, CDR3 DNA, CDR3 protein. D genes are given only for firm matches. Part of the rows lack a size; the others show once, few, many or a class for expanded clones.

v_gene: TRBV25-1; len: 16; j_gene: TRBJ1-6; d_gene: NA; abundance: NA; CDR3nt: TGTGCCAGCAGCGAAAGGGTTGGGGCGGTTAATTCACCCCTCCACTTT; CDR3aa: CASSERVGAVNSPLHF
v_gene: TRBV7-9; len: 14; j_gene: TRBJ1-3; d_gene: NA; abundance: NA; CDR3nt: TGTGCCAGCAGCTTCGGGATCTCTGGAAACACCATATATTTT; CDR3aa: CASSFGISGNTIYF
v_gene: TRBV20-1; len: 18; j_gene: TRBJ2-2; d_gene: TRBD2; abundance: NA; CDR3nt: TGCAGTGCTAGTTCAGGGCTAGCGGGGGGCTCGAACACCGGGGAGCTGTTTTTT; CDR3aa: CSASSGLAGGSNTGELFF
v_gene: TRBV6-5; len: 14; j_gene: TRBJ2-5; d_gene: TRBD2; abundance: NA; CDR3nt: TGTGCCAGCCGGACTAGCGGGGGAGGGGAGACCCAGTACTTC; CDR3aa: CASRTSGGGETQYF
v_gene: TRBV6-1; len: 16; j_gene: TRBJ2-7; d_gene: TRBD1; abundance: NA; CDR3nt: TGTGCCAGCAGTGAAGTGGCGTCTTCATACAGGGGCGAGCAGTACTTC; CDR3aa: CASSEVASSYRGEQYF
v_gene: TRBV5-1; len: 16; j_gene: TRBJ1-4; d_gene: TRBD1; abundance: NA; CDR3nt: TGCGCCAGCAGCTTGGGAGGCGGGACAGGGTCGGAGGAACTGTTTTTT; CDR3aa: CASSLGGGTGSEELFF
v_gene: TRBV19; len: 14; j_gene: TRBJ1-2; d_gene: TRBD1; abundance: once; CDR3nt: TGTGCCAGTATGGACAGGGGACTTTCGGGTGGCTACACCTTC; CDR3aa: CASMDRGLSGGYTF
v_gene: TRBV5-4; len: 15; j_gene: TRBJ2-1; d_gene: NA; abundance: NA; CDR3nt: TGTGCCAGCAGCGCCGGGACACCGTCCTACAATGAGCAGTTCTTC; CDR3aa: CASSAGTPSYNEQFF
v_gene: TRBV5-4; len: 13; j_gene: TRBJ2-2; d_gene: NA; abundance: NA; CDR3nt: TGTGCCAGCAGTCGTCCGAACACCGGGGAGCTGTTTTTT; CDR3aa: CASSRPNTGELFF
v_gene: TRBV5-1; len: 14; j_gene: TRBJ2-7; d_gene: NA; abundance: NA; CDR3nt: TGCGCCAGCAGCTTGCGTGACAGATCCTACGAGCAGTACTTC; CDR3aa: CASSLRDRSYEQYF
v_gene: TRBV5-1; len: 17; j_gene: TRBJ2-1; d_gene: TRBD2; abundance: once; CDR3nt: TGCGCCAGCAGCCCTAGCGGGGGGCTCGGCTCCTACAATGAGCAGTTCTTC; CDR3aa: CASSPSGGLGSYNEQFF
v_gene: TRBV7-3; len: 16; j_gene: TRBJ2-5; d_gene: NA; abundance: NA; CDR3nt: TGTGCCAGCAGCTTACTGTACAGGAGTTTACAAGAGACCCAGTACTTC; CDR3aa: CASSLLYRSLQETQYF
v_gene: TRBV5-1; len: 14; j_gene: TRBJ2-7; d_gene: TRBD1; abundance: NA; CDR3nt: TGCGCCAGCAGCCCCGGGACAGGGTTGTACGAGCAGTACTTC; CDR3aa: CASSPGTGLYEQYF
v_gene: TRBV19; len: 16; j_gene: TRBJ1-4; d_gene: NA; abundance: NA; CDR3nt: TGTGCCAGTAGTATAGATCTCACGGCAACTAATGAAAAACTGTTTTTT; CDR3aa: CASSIDLTATNEKLFF
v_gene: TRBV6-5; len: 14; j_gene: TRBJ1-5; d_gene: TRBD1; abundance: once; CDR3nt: TGTGCCACCCGACAGGGTGGAAGCAATCAGCCCCAGCATTTT; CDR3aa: CATRQGGSNQPQHF
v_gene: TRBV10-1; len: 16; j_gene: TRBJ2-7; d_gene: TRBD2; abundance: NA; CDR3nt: TGCGCCAGCAGTGGGGCCATAGCGGGAGGTCTCTACGAGCAGTACTTC; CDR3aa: CASSGAIAGGLYEQYF
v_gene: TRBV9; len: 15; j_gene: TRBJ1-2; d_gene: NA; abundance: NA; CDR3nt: TGTGCCAGCAGCGTAGCCCCTCAGAGTCGGGGTGGCTACACCTTC; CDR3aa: CASSVAPQSRGGYTF
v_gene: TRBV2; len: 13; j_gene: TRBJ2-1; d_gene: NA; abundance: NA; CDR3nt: TGTGCCAGCATCGAACAGCCGTACAATGAGCAGTTCTTC; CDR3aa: CASIEQPYNEQFF
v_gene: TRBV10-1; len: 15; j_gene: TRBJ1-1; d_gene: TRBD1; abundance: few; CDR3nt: TGCGCCAGCAGTGAGTCGACCGGGACAGGCACTGAAGCTTTCTTT; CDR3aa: CASSESTGTGTEAFF
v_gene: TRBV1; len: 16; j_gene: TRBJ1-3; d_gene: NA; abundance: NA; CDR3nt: TGCACCAGCAGCCAAGGAGACAGGGAGACTGGAAACACCATATATTTT; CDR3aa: CTSSQGDRETGNTIYF
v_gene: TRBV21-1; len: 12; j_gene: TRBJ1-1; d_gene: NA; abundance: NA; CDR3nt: TGTGCCAGCAGCAGGGAGGAGACTGAAGCTTTCTTT; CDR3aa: CASSREETEAFF
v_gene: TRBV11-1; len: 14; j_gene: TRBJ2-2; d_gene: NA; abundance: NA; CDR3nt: TGTGCCAGCACTCCAAGGAGTAACACCGGGGAGCTGTTTTTT; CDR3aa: CASTPRSNTGELFF
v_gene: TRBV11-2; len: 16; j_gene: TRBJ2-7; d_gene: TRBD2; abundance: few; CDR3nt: TGTGCCAGCAGCTTATCCCCCGGGACTAGCGGGATAAAGCAGTACTTC; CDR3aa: CASSLSPGTSGIKQYF
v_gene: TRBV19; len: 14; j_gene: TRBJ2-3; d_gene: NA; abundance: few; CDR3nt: TGTGCCAGTAGTATCAAGGGGAGCACAGATACGCAGTATTTT; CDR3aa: CASSIKGSTDTQYF
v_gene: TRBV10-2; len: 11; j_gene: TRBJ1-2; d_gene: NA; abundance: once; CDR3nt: TGCGCCAGCAGCCAGGGGTATGGCTACACCTTC; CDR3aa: CASSQGYGYTF
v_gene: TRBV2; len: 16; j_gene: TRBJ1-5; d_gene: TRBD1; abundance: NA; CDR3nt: TGTGCCAGCAGTAGTCCCGGGACAGGGTTCGGTCAGCCCCAGCATTTT; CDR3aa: CASSSPGTGFGQPQHF
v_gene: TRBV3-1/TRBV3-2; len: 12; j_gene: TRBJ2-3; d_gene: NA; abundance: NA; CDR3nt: TGTGCCAGCAGCCTAAACACAGATACGCAGTATTTT; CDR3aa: CASSLNTDTQYF
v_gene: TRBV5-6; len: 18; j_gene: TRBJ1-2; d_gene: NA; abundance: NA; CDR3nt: TGTGCCAGCAGCTCTTCAGGTGACATGGCCCAAAAAGGCTATGGCTACACCTTC; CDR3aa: CASSSSGDMAQKGYGYTF
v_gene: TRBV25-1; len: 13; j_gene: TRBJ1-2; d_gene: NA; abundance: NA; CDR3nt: TGTGCCAGCATAGGACAGTTGAACTATGGCTACACCTTC; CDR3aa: CASIGQLNYGYTF
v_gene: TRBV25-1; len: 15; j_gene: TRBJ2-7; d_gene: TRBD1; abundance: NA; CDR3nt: TGTGCCAGCAGATATTCAGGGGGAAAATCCTACGAGCAGTACTTC; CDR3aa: CASRYSGGKSYEQYF
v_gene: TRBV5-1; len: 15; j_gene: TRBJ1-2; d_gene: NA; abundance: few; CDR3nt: TGCGCCAGCAGCTTGGAGGCAGGGCTAGTAGATGGCTACACCTTC; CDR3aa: CASSLEAGLVDGYTF
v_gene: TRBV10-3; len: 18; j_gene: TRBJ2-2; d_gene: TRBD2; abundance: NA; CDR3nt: TGTGCCATCAGACCCACAACTAGCGGGGGCGATAACACCGGGGAGCTGTTTTTT; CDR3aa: CAIRPTTSGGDNTGELFF
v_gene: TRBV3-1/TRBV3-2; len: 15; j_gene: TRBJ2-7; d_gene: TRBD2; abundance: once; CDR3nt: TGTGCCAGCAGCCAAGAGCTAGCGGGGATCTACGAGCAGTACTTC; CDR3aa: CASSQELAGIYEQYF
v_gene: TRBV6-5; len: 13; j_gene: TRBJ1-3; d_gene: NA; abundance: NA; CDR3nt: TGTGCCAGCAGTTCAGTTGCTGGAAACACCATATATTTT; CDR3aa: CASSSVAGNTIYF
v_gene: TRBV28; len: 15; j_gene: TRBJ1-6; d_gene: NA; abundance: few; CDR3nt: TGTGCCAGCAGAGTACCGGGACACCGACGTTCACCCCTCCACTTT; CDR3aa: CASRVPGHRRSPLHF
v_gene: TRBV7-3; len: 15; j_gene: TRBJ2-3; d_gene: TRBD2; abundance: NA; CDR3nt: TGTGCCAGCAGCTTAGCGGGAGGGTCCACAGATACGCAGTATTTT; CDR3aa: CASSLAGGSTDTQYF
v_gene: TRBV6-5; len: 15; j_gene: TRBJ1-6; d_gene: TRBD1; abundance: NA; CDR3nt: TGTGCCAGCCGCAGGGACAGAGCATTTAATTCACCCCTCCACTTT; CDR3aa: CASRRDRAFNSPLHF
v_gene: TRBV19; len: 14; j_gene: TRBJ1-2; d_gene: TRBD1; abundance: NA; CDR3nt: TGTGCCAGTAGTATGTCCGGACAGGGGCTGAGCTACACCTTC; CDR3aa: CASSMSGQGLSYTF
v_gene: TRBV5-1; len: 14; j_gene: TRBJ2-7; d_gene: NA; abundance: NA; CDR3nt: TGCGCCAGCAGCTTTGACACCCCCTCCTACGAGCAGTACTTC; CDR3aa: CASSFDTPSYEQYF
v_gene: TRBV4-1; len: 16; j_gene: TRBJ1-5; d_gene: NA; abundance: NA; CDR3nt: TGCGCCAGCAGCCAAGGCGCCGGGGGGCTGGGTCAGCCCCAGCATTTT; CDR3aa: CASSQGAGGLGQPQHF
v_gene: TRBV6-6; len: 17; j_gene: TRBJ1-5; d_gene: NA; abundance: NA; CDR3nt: TGTGCCAGCAGTCAGAGAACCGGGACTGAGGGGAATCAGCCCCAGCATTTT; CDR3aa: CASSQRTGTEGNQPQHF
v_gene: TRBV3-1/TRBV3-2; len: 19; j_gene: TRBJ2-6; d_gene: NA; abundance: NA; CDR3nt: TGTGCCAGCAGCCAAGATCGCGGCAGGACTTCCTCTGGGGCCAACGTCCTGACTTTC; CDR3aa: CASSQDRGRTSSGANVLTF
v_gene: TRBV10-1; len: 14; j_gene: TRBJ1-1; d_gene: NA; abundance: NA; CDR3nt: TGCGCCAGCAGTGCGGGTCAGGGGTTCGCTGAAGCTTTCTTT; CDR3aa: CASSAGQGFAEAFF
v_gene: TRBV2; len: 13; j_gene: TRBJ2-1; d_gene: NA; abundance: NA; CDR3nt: TGTGCCAGCAGCGGGACTGTTATCCATGAGCAGTTCTTC; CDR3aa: CASSGTVIHEQFF
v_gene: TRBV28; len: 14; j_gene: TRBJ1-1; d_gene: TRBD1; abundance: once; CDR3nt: TGTGCCAGCAGCACCGGACAGGGCGCAGGTGGAGCTTTCTTT; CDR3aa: CASSTGQGAGGAFF
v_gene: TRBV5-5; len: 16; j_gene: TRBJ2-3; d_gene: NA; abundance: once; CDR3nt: TGTGCCAGCAGCTCCACCCGACAGGAAGGCACAGATACGCAGTATTTT; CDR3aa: CASSSTRQEGTDTQYF
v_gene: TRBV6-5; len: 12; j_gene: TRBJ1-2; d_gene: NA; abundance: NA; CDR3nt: TGTGCCAGCACCCTACGGGGGAGCGGCTACACCTTC; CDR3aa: CASTLRGSGYTF
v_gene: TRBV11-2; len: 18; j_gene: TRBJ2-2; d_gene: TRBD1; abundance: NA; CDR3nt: TGTGCCAGCAGCTTACGTTCCCCCGGGACAGGGGTCCCCGGGGAGCTGTTTTTT; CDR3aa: CASSLRSPGTGVPGELFF